This T cell receptor (beta chain) was identified in a study of cytomegalovirus exposure and HLA in healthy donors (dated by TCRdb to the late 2010s). For the study in its entirety: In an earlier analysis of several hundred of the donors, around 290 Gb of sequence data and 90 million to 120 million unique TCR beta sequences from about 180 million T cells were reported. About 320 gigabases of sequencing data and approximately 85 million unique TCR sequences were included in an early release covering roughly 600 HLA-typed donors. Of the 350 to 400 genotyped donors, over 65% fell in the genetic ancestry cluster associated with self-reported Caucasian donors. The study aimed to test whether cataloging public T cell receptors could reveal signatures of past pathogen exposure. The T cell repertoires of several hundred subjects were profiled by immunosequencing and related to cytomegalovirus serostatus. In addition to the first cohort of around 670 subjects, a separate validation cohort of approximately 110 different subjects was used. To predict cytomegalovirus infection status, the study combined high-throughput TCR immunosequencing, statistical association of individual TCRs with disease status, and machine learning. In a later analysis, previously published TCR beta repertoires from 666 donors were re-analyzed and high-resolution HLA genotyping was added so that TCR occurrence patterns could be studied. In the later analysis, no new phenotypic data were used to find candidate immune exposures; instead, reliance was placed on TCR beta sequences and their occurrence across donors. An earlier analysis of around 540 of the donors applied high-throughput TCR beta sequencing to assess whether each TCR beta V gene segment acted as functional or pseudogenic. Donor age, sex, ethnicity and CMV serostatus were compiled alongside the repertoire data. In a later genetic analysis, genome-wide SNP genotypes for about 65% of the roughly 700 donors were used, and that subset was treated as a discovery cohort. All discovery cohort repertoires had been generated using a single sequencing platform. HLA typing included class I and class II loci at four-digit resolution. Typing coverage varied by locus: roughly 629-630 donors for A, B, C, DRB1 and DQB1; roughly 520 for DQA1; more than 600 for DPA1; around 450 for DPB1. About five DR-DQ haplotypes were handled as single units for association and clustering because linkage in the cohort was strong. On average, roughly 240,000 unique TCR beta nucleotide sequences were sequenced per donor among 398 genotyped donors of the cohort, with 15% to 20% of those sequences being non-productive. Points the paper makes about the study in general: In this cohort, only TCR beta chains were sequenced, and detectable features were limited by the absence of alpha or paired-chain data. A later analysis found that HLA-associated TCR beta chains were more clonally expanded and had lower generation probabilities than equally common non-associated chains. In a later analysis, several top co-occurrence clusters were reported to appear linked to parvovirus B19, influenza, CMV and Epstein-Barr virus. V-gene and J-gene trimming of TCR beta chains was associated with a missense DCLRE1C variant in a later genetic analysis, and the association was replicated in an independent cohort. A further reported finding was that TCR beta sequences accurately predicted the HLA-A and HLA-B alleles for most subjects in the first cohort. Correlated functional status among segregating V segments might reflect linkage disequilibrium, but an unknown experimental factor could not be ruled out. The earlier analysis of almost 600 of the donors excluded 15 to 20 rarely observed V segments, including chromosome 9 orphons, because counts were too low. In a later analysis, some 17,000 TCR beta sequences were associated with specific HLA alleles at a false discovery rate of 0.05. A cluster of highly shared sequence variants was judged likely to represent a technical artifact of the sequencing pipeline. A later analysis found that most CMV-associated TCR beta chains appeared HLA-restricted, with HLA associations seemingly driven largely by CMV exposure. The authors suggested that the approach could potentially be extended to other disease states and immunological phenotypes. According to a later analysis, TCR association rates differed among HLA loci, with DRB1 alleles showing the most associated TCRs and HLA-C alleles showing the fewest. In vitro tests confirmed that a few of the cytomegalovirus-associated TCR beta chains recognize cytomegalovirus antigens. While some public TCRs were present in many individuals, most TCR sequences turned up only very rarely across donors. Because HLA typing was missing for some donors at each locus, association tests included only the typed subset. The 87-base-pair reads could not distinguish some IMGT-functional V segments, including TRBV6-2 and TRBV6-3, so those segments were excluded. The study gave a list of 150 to 200 TCR beta chains associated with cytomegalovirus. When HLA alleles, especially DR and DQ, strongly co-occurred, TCR associations were difficult to assign to individual alleles. Immune exposure information for the cohort was limited to CMV serostatus. In both the original and validation cohorts, the classifier was reported to diagnose cytomegalovirus status with high specificity and sensitivity. In an earlier analysis of approximately 600 of the donors, most TCR beta V segments were observed in productive rearrangements about 90% or about 30% of the time, broadly matching IMGT annotations. Sequencing depth was assumed to be roughly uniform across donors in the presence/absence analyses, though that assumption may not hold. According to a later genetic analysis, donors in an Asian-associated ancestry cluster had fewer N-insertions in productive TCRs than the approximately 700-donor mean.

With respect to this clone: What this receptor recognizes is not known. No base quality values were provided; no much bigger clone lies one nucleotide off.

The cohort was made up of around 720 healthy bone marrow donors. All cohort members were sampled while nominally healthy, although unrecorded immune exposures were likely present. The donor was CMV seropositive and was included in the group of some 290 seropositive cohort members. A peripheral blood sample was collected from each donor, and TCR beta sequencing was performed on peripheral blood mononuclear cells. The Qiagen DNeasy Blood Extraction Kit was used to extract genomic DNA from the blood cell samples. CDR1 and CDR2 are drawn from the germline V gene: SGHVS, FNYEAQ. The CDR3 runs 15 amino acids, cysteine and phenylalanine included. Just CDR3 DNA is preserved here, 45 bases in frame from base 1. From V the trimming removes 1 base and from J it removes 5 bases, while the gene matches leave 2 bases of the junction unaccounted for. Libraries were made using the immunoSEQ multiplex PCR assay. For the multiplex PCR, a mixture combining 60 forward primers for TCR Vbeta segments and 13 reverse primers for TCR Jbeta segments was used. The CDR3 region of rearranged TCR beta genes was amplified from genomic DNA by a multiplex PCR assay. On the Illumina HiSeq System, the amplified TCR beta libraries were sequenced as 87-base-pair reads. The paper's processing steps were these. A later analysis tallied around 80 million unique TCR beta chains across the 666 repertoires, and around 12 million of those chains were shared by two or more donors. Raw reads were error-corrected and collapsed into unique sequences by a nearest-neighbor algorithm in which closely related sequences were merged to remove PCR and sequencing errors. To assign V, D and J gene segments, CDR3 sequences were aligned to IMGT reference sequences. For a sequence to be retained, a match of at least six nucleotides to both a V gene segment and a J gene segment was required. Rearrangements were classified as productive when the CDR3 lacked stop codons and remained in frame with V and J, and all other rearrangements were classified as non-productive. CDR3 was defined by IMGT convention, running from the second conserved V-encoded cysteine to the conserved J-encoded phenylalanine. In an earlier analysis of approximately 500 of the donors, sequences lacking an unambiguous match to a single V gene segment were excluded. In an earlier analysis of several hundred of the donors, V segments were called functional above 56.7% productive rearrangements and were called segregating when the between-donor standard deviation exceeded 5%. To diagnose cytomegalovirus status from the catalog of TCR beta chain sequences, a statistical classification framework was built. A later analysis assigned V and J genes by comparing TCR nucleotide sequences with IMGT/GENE-DB human TR gene sequences. In a later analysis, CDR3 sequences and most-parsimonious VDJ recombination scenarios were assigned using the TCRdist pipeline. In a later analysis, each TCR beta chain was defined by its CDR3 amino acid sequence together with its V-gene family, and reads without a unique V-gene family were excluded. A later analysis removed 592 highly shared, low-generation-probability nucleotide sequences to deal with suspected cross-contamination and a sequencing artifact. For each public chain, a later analysis derived a clonal expansion index from normalized ranks of inferred template counts within each repertoire. A later analysis computed generation probabilities with a VDJ recombination model fitted to out-of-frame rearrangements, and checked the results against IGoR. In a later analysis, TCR-TCR, TCR-HLA and TCR-CMV co-occurrence was scored with hypergeometric tests, and a repertoire-size bias correction was applied to TCR pairs. In a later analysis, false discovery rates were estimated by permuting HLA or CMV assignments 20 times. In a later analysis, co-occurring TCRs were grouped using DBSCAN, with TCRdist sequence similarity added in when clustering inside HLA-allele-positive subsets. Repertoires with fewer than 30,000 or more than 120,000 public chains, plus five repertoires with anomalous nucleotide sharing, were excluded from co-occurrence clustering. As stored in TCRdb, this immuneACCESS dataset retains in-frame rearrangements with V and J assigned. A fraction of the clones does not appear; measured against another copy, unresolved V genes explain less than half of the discrepancy, and the remainder lacks a known reason. V, J and clone size derive from that table, while D and trimming were established from the DNA sequence. For this sample the table gives some 100,000 clones, of which under 80% were detected only once. Approximately 4.3% of the sample is held by the ten biggest clonotypes.

Sequencing was carried out using PBMCs. This sequence uses TRBV7-6 and TRBJ2-7; TRBD2 aligns with 13 central bases. The receptor was isolated from a woman aged 18-29 years in good health and CMV-seropositive. The CDR3 reads as follows: CASSLVGLAGDEQYF. The nucleotide sequence is TGTGCCAGCAGCTTAGTCGGACTAGCGGGAGACGAGCAGTACTTC.